This TCR beta chain was captured by sequencing in a study of blood T cells in healthy people across ages. Study-wide results and caveats: It was not possible, with unsorted PBMCs, to conclusively compare naive and antigen-experienced cells.

With 4 bases removed from V and 4 bases from J, the gap between germline ends came to 14 bases. The germline gives CDR1 LGHNA, CDR2 YNFKEQ. This CDR3 has 14 amino acids. This clonotype was observed a handful of times. Its antigen remains unidentified. Sample-barcoded 5' priming and a J-beta primer mix drove a second PCR of roughly 7 to 11 cycles. The template-switch adaptor was a 5' adaptor with 12 random nucleotides. It tagged each cDNA molecule. Per sample, CDR3-containing paired-end reads numbered at least 2.5 million. TCRdb re-called the 5' RACE reads through MiXCR, storing one row per CDR3 protein. The sample has roughly 570,000 distinct CDR3 sequences, roughly a quarter seen once; the top ten hold approximately 17%. Healthy individuals of Caucasian origin from Russia, aged 6 to 90, served as donors.

The V and J genes are TRBV4-2 and TRBJ2-7; TRBD1 is a possible D gene (5 bases). The receptor was derived from a woman aged 70-85 years in good health. Sequences were obtained from blood. The CDR3, as DNA: TGTGCCAGCAGCCGGGGCGGACAATTATACGAGCAGTACTTC. It translates to CASSRGGQLYEQYF.